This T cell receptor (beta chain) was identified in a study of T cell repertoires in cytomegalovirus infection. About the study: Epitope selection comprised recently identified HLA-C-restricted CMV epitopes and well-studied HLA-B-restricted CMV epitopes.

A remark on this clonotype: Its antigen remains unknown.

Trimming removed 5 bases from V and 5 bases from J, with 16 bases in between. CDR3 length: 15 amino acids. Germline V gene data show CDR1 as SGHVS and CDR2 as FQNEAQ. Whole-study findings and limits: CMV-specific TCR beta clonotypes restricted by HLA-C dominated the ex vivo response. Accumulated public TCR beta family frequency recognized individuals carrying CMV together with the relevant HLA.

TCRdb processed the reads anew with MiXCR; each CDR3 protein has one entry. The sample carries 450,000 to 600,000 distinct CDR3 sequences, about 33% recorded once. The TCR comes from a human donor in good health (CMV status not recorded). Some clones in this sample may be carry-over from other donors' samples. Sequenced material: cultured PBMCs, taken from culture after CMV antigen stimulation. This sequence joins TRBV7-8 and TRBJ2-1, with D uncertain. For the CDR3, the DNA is TGTGCCAGCAGCCCTACTATTTCGGACCACAATGAGCAGTTCTTC. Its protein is CASSPTISDHNEQFF.